These T cell receptor beta chains were read from a single sample in a study of shared clonotypes between healthy human individuals. Method: immunoSEQ multiplex PCR; TCRdb's copy keeps in-frame clones and lacks some. The data hold over a million clones, with approximately 78% observed a single time. Sequencing was carried out using memory CD4+ T cells from PBMCs. These receptors were obtained from a man younger than 35 in good health. Some clones in this sample may be carry-over from other donors' samples. The CDR3 runs from the conserved cysteine through the conserved F or W. A D gene is named only where the DNA matches it firmly. The size field is filled for only some rows; it gives once, few, many or a size class.

abundance: -; j_gene: TRBJ2-7; d_gene: -; v_gene: TRBV10-2; CDR3nt: TGCGCCAGCAGTGTAGGACAACGCTCCTACGAGCAGTACTTC; CDR3aa: CASSVGQRSYEQYF
abundance: -; j_gene: TRBJ2-5; d_gene: TRBD2; v_gene: TRBV19; CDR3nt: TGTGCCAGTAGTATAGATCGGCCTGGTAGCGGGTACCAAGAGACCCAGTACTTC; CDR3aa: CASSIDRPGSGYQETQYF
abundance: few; j_gene: TRBJ2-7; d_gene: -; v_gene: TRBV15; CDR3nt: TGTGCCACCAGCAGAGATCACGAGCAGTACTTC; CDR3aa: CATSRDHEQYF
abundance: -; j_gene: TRBJ2-5; d_gene: -; v_gene: TRBV18; CDR3nt: TGTGCCAGCTCGCCACCAGCAGGGATAGAAGAGACCCAGTACTTC; CDR3aa: CASSPPAGIEETQYF
abundance: few; j_gene: TRBJ1-2; d_gene: -; v_gene: TRBV2; CDR3nt: TGTGCCAGCAGTGTCTTGGCGGGTGGCTACACCTTC; CDR3aa: CASSVLAGGYTF
abundance: -; j_gene: TRBJ1-1; d_gene: -; v_gene: TRBV28; CDR3nt: TGTGCCAGCAGATCTACAGGGAACACTGAAGCTTTCTTT; CDR3aa: CASRSTGNTEAFF
abundance: -; j_gene: TRBJ1-1; d_gene: TRBD1; v_gene: TRBV2; CDR3nt: TGTGCCAGCAGGCCGGGACAGGGGAATTATGACACTGAAGCTTTCTTT; CDR3aa: CASRPGQGNYDTEAFF
abundance: -; j_gene: TRBJ1-1; d_gene: -; v_gene: TRBV29-1; CDR3nt: TGCAGCGGGGGAGGGTCCGCAGGGGCGTGGGGAGCTTTCTTT; CDR3aa: CSGGGSAGAWGAFF
abundance: -; j_gene: TRBJ2-4; d_gene: TRBD1; v_gene: TRBV5-4; CDR3nt: TGTGCCAGCAGCTCCCGGACAGGATCCGCCAAAAACATTCAGTACTTC; CDR3aa: CASSSRTGSAKNIQYF
abundance: once; j_gene: TRBJ2-3; d_gene: -; v_gene: TRBV12-5; CDR3nt: TGTGCTAGTGGTTTGGGGACAGGAGGGACAGATACGCAGTATTTT; CDR3aa: CASGLGTGGTDTQYF
abundance: -; j_gene: TRBJ2-7; d_gene: TRBD2; v_gene: TRBV29-1; CDR3nt: TGCAGCGTTGGGATTTTAGCGGGAGGCTACGAGCAGTACTTC; CDR3aa: CSVGILAGGYEQYF
abundance: once; j_gene: TRBJ1-5; d_gene: TRBD1; v_gene: TRBV28; CDR3nt: TGTGCCACCCGGACAGGCGGTTGGGGCAATCAGCCCCAGCATTTT; CDR3aa: CATRTGGWGNQPQHF
abundance: once; j_gene: TRBJ2-1; d_gene: -; v_gene: TRBV28; CDR3nt: TGTGCCAGCAGTTCCAGGACCAGGTTGCTCTTC; CDR3aa: CASSSRTRLLF
abundance: few; j_gene: TRBJ2-3; d_gene: TRBD2; v_gene: TRBV7-7; CDR3nt: TGTGCCAGCAGTAGCGGGCGAGGTAATACGCAGTATTTT; CDR3aa: CASSSGRGNTQYF
abundance: once; j_gene: TRBJ2-2; d_gene: TRBD1; v_gene: TRBV7-6; CDR3nt: TGTGCCAGCAGCTTTTCCGGACAGGGGGCGTCTCCTGGCGGGGAGCTGTTTTTT; CDR3aa: CASSFSGQGASPGGELFF
abundance: few; j_gene: TRBJ2-4; d_gene: -; v_gene: TRBV2; CDR3nt: TGTGCCAGCGGATTCAAGGGAAACATTCAGTACTTC; CDR3aa: CASGFKGNIQYF
abundance: few; j_gene: TRBJ2-3; d_gene: -; v_gene: TRBV7-8; CDR3nt: TGTGCCAGCAGCCATAAGCGAGTAGCTATAAGCACAGATACGCAGTATTTT; CDR3aa: CASSHKRVAISTDTQYF
abundance: -; j_gene: TRBJ2-7; d_gene: -; v_gene: TRBV9; CDR3nt: TGTGCCAGCAGCGTAGCCCACGACCTCGCCTACGAGCAGTACTTC; CDR3aa: CASSVAHDLAYEQYF
abundance: -; j_gene: TRBJ1-1; d_gene: -; v_gene: TRBV7-9; CDR3nt: TGTGCCAGCAGCTTATATCAGGGCTCCACTGAAGCTTTCTTT; CDR3aa: CASSLYQGSTEAFF
abundance: -; j_gene: TRBJ1-1; d_gene: TRBD1; v_gene: TRBV28; CDR3nt: TGTGCCAGCAGTCCGACAGGGGGCCACACTGAAGCTTTCTTT; CDR3aa: CASSPTGGHTEAFF
abundance: -; j_gene: TRBJ2-4; d_gene: -; v_gene: TRBV6-5; CDR3nt: TGTGCCAGCAGCCCCCGGCAGGTCGAAAACATTCAGTACTTC; CDR3aa: CASSPRQVENIQYF
abundance: -; j_gene: TRBJ1-5; d_gene: -; v_gene: TRBV27; CDR3nt: TGTGCCAGCATCCCAGCCATAAGCAATCAGCCCCAGCATTTT; CDR3aa: CASIPAISNQPQHF
abundance: -; j_gene: TRBJ2-2; d_gene: -; v_gene: TRBV18; CDR3nt: TGTGCCAGCTCACCCGTAAAAGAGAGCTTCCTCACCGGGGAGCTGTTTTTT; CDR3aa: CASSPVKESFLTGELFF
abundance: -; j_gene: TRBJ1-5; d_gene: -; v_gene: TRBV18; CDR3nt: TGTGCCAGCTCACCATGGGGTGCCAATCAGCCCCAGCATTTT; CDR3aa: CASSPWGANQPQHF
abundance: once; j_gene: TRBJ1-2; d_gene: -; v_gene: TRBV28; CDR3nt: TGTGCCAGCAGTTTAGGAGGGGCCGGGGCTAACTATGGCTACACCTTC; CDR3aa: CASSLGGAGANYGYTF
abundance: -; j_gene: TRBJ2-5; d_gene: -; v_gene: TRBV20-1; CDR3nt: TGCAGTGCTAGCTCACGGGAGACCCAGTACTTC; CDR3aa: CSASSRETQYF
abundance: few; j_gene: TRBJ1-2; d_gene: -; v_gene: TRBV19; CDR3nt: TGTGCCAGTAGCGGTAGGCGCTCTAATGGCTACACCTTC; CDR3aa: CASSGRRSNGYTF
abundance: once; j_gene: TRBJ2-1; d_gene: -; v_gene: TRBV7-8; CDR3nt: TGTGCCAGCAGCTCAAACTATGAGGACAGAGCATCCTACAATGAGCAGTTCTTC; CDR3aa: CASSSNYEDRASYNEQFF
abundance: -; j_gene: TRBJ1-1; d_gene: -; v_gene: TRBV18; CDR3nt: TGTGCCAGCTCACCAATGTCCCAGACAGGAGGGGCTGAAGCTTTCTTT; CDR3aa: CASSPMSQTGGAEAFF
abundance: -; j_gene: TRBJ1-4; d_gene: -; v_gene: TRBV29-1; CDR3nt: TGCAGCGTTGAAGTCGTACAAGGGGAAAAACTGTTTTTT; CDR3aa: CSVEVVQGEKLFF
abundance: -; j_gene: TRBJ2-1; d_gene: TRBD2; v_gene: TRBV7-9; CDR3nt: TGTGCCAGCAGCTTAGCTACCCTAGCGGGGGCTCTTTATAATGAGCAGTTCTTC; CDR3aa: CASSLATLAGALYNEQFF
abundance: few; j_gene: TRBJ1-5; d_gene: TRBD1; v_gene: TRBV14; CDR3nt: TGTGCCAGCAGGCGGGACAGGGATCATCAGCCCCAGCATTTT; CDR3aa: CASRRDRDHQPQHF
abundance: -; j_gene: TRBJ1-4; d_gene: TRBD1; v_gene: TRBV5-1; CDR3nt: TGCGCCAGCAGCTCAACGGGACAGGGTGTTTCGGGTGCGATTTTT; CDR3aa: CASSSTGQGVSGAIF
abundance: -; j_gene: TRBJ2-7; d_gene: -; v_gene: TRBV19; CDR3nt: TGTGCCAGTAGTATAGGTGCCCTTTCTCCCACCGAGCAGTACTTC; CDR3aa: CASSIGALSPTEQYF
abundance: -; j_gene: TRBJ2-2; d_gene: -; v_gene: TRBV18; CDR3nt: TGTGCCAGCTCACCATCCCGGGTAAACCCCACCGGGGAGCTGTTTTTT; CDR3aa: CASSPSRVNPTGELFF
abundance: -; j_gene: TRBJ1-3; d_gene: -; v_gene: TRBV5-4; CDR3nt: TGTGCCAGCAGCTTGGCGGCAGGGCATAACACCATATATTTT; CDR3aa: CASSLAAGHNTIYF
abundance: -; j_gene: TRBJ1-2; d_gene: -; v_gene: TRBV7-8; CDR3nt: TGTGCCAGCAGCTTAGAACCCGTTGGTGGCTACACCTTC; CDR3aa: CASSLEPVGGYTF
abundance: -; j_gene: TRBJ1-2; d_gene: -; v_gene: TRBV6-5; CDR3nt: TGTGCCAGCAACGCCGACGGGTCAGGCTACACCTTC; CDR3aa: CASNADGSGYTF
abundance: -; j_gene: TRBJ1-2; d_gene: TRBD1; v_gene: TRBV6-5; CDR3nt: TGTGCCAGCAGCCCAGGACAGGGTGGCTACACCTTC; CDR3aa: CASSPGQGGYTF
abundance: -; j_gene: TRBJ1-5; d_gene: TRBD1; v_gene: TRBV29-1; CDR3nt: TGCAGCGTGCGGGGGACAGATAGCAATCAGCCCCAGCATTTT; CDR3aa: CSVRGTDSNQPQHF
abundance: -; j_gene: TRBJ2-7; d_gene: -; v_gene: TRBV5-4; CDR3nt: TGTGCCAGCAGCTTGGGGGCAGACTACGAGCAGTACTTC; CDR3aa: CASSLGADYEQYF
abundance: -; j_gene: TRBJ1-2; d_gene: -; v_gene: TRBV6-5; CDR3nt: TGTGCCAGCTCGACAGGTCGTGAGGCTAACTATGGCTACACCTTC; CDR3aa: CASSTGREANYGYTF
abundance: -; j_gene: TRBJ2-7; d_gene: -; v_gene: TRBV9; CDR3nt: TGTGCCAGCAGCGTAGACTCTCTAACCGACTACGAGCAGTACTTC; CDR3aa: CASSVDSLTDYEQYF
abundance: -; j_gene: TRBJ2-3; d_gene: -; v_gene: TRBV7-9; CDR3nt: TGTGCCAGCAGCTTCGGATACGGTACGCAGTATTTT; CDR3aa: CASSFGYGTQYF
abundance: -; j_gene: TRBJ2-2; d_gene: -; v_gene: TRBV18; CDR3nt: TGTGCCAGCTCACAAAATACAGGGTCAAACACCGGGGAGCTGTTTTTT; CDR3aa: CASSQNTGSNTGELFF
abundance: -; j_gene: TRBJ2-7; d_gene: -; v_gene: TRBV5-1; CDR3nt: TGCGCCAGCAGCTCGGGATACTCCTACGAGCAGTACTTC; CDR3aa: CASSSGYSYEQYF
abundance: once; j_gene: TRBJ2-5; d_gene: TRBD2; v_gene: TRBV27; CDR3nt: TGTGCCAGCAGTCGACTAGCCCGGGAGGAGAAGACCCAGTACTTC; CDR3aa: CASSRLAREEKTQYF
abundance: -; j_gene: TRBJ2-7; d_gene: -; v_gene: TRBV7-9; CDR3nt: TGTGCCAGCAGCTTCTTCCCCGCCTACGAGCAGTACTTC; CDR3aa: CASSFFPAYEQYF
abundance: -; j_gene: TRBJ2-3; d_gene: TRBD2; v_gene: TRBV9; CDR3nt: TGTGCCAGCAGCGTTCTAGCGGGAGGGGGGAGCACAGATACGCAGTATTTT; CDR3aa: CASSVLAGGGSTDTQYF
abundance: -; j_gene: TRBJ2-5; d_gene: TRBD2; v_gene: TRBV27; CDR3nt: TGTGCCAGCAGTTCCTCCAGGGGTAGCGGGAGACAAGAGACCCAGTACTTC; CDR3aa: CASSSSRGSGRQETQYF
abundance: -; j_gene: TRBJ1-2; d_gene: TRBD1; v_gene: TRBV29-1; CDR3nt: TGCAGCGGTCGAGGGACAGGGGTTGGCTACACCTTC; CDR3aa: CSGRGTGVGYTF
abundance: -; j_gene: TRBJ2-7; d_gene: TRBD1; v_gene: TRBV7-2; CDR3nt: TGTGCCAGCAGCTCTTCCCCAGGGGGCGCGGGACAGTACTTC; CDR3aa: CASSSSPGGAGQYF
abundance: -; j_gene: TRBJ2-5; d_gene: -; v_gene: TRBV5-6; CDR3nt: TGTGCCAGCAGCGCACAGGCCCCGGAGACCCAGTACTTC; CDR3aa: CASSAQAPETQYF
abundance: -; j_gene: TRBJ1-1; d_gene: -; v_gene: TRBV28; CDR3nt: TGTGCCAGCAGTTTAGAGAACACTGAAGCTTTCTTT; CDR3aa: CASSLENTEAFF
abundance: once; j_gene: TRBJ2-5; d_gene: TRBD1; v_gene: TRBV28; CDR3nt: TGTGCCAGCAGCGCCACCCTAGGGGGCTGGGAAGAGACCCAGTACTTC; CDR3aa: CASSATLGGWEETQYF